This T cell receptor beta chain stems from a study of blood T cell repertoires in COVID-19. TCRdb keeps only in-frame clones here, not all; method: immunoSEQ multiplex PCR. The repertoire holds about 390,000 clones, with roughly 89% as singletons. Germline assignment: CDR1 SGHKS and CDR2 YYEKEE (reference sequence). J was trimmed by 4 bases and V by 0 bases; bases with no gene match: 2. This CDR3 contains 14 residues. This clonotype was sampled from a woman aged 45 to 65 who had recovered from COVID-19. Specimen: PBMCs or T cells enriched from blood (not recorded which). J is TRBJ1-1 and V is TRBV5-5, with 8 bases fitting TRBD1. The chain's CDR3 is CASSLADRGTEAFF. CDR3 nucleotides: TGTGCCAGCAGCTTGGCTGACAGGGGCACTGAAGCTTTCTTT.